This entry lists 28 T cell receptor beta chains sequenced from one sample in a study of regulatory T cells in long-lasting Graves disease. Construction of TCR beta libraries relied on iRepertoire HTBI primers and on Arm-PCR targeting CDR3 regions. TCRdb re-analysed the multiplex PCR reads in MiXCR, keeping a single row per CDR3 protein. The repertoire consists of roughly 400,000 distinct CDR3 sequences, with around 16% occurring once and the leading ten covering roughly 7.7%. Time point specified: newly diagnosed GD, antithyroid drugs for less than 3 months. Construction of the TCR library relied on RNA isolated from PBMCs. This sample was also put to use in a study of T cells in Graves' hyperthyroidism and ophthalmopathy.

The specimen was peripheral blood mononuclear cells (PBMCs), collected at new diagnosis, from a patient treated with antithyroid drugs. The source is a woman aged 40 to 50 with Graves disease.

Comment on this clonotype: A far larger clone differs by one base, so this is likely a read error. This chain links TRBV11-2 with TRBJ2-1; 7 nucleotides align to TRBD2. Germline trimming cut 6 bases from V and 5 bases from J; bases unmatched to any gene: 7. This CDR3 has 14 amino acids. From germline, CDR1 is SGHAT and CDR2 FQNNGV. The CDR3 nucleotides are TGTGCCAGCAGATGGGGGGGAGGGGACAATGAGCAGTTCTTC. Protein: CASRWGGGDNEQFF.

This chain connects TRBV5-1 to TRBJ2-1, with 9 bases fitting TRBD2. Germline CDR1 and CDR2: SGHRS and YFSETQ. The CDR3 sequence is 15 residues long. V lost 0 bases and J lost 6; bases outside the gene matches: 4. This chain's CDR3 is CASSLGSGRSNEQFF. Written as DNA, the CDR3 is TGCGCCAGCAGCTTGGGTAGCGGGAGATCCAATGAGCAGTTCTTC.

This clonotype has ten or more counts. The rearrangement joins TRBV7-2 to TRBJ2-3; 10 nucleotides align to TRBD2. The CDR3 contains 14 residues. The germline V gene encodes CDR1 SGHTA and CDR2 FQGNSA. After removal of 7 bases from V and 3 bases from J, the junction contained 4 bases not matched to a gene. The CDR3 DNA follows: TGTGCCAGCACCCCAGCGGGGGGGACAGATACGCAGTATTTT. It specifies CASTPAGGTDTQYF.

This clonotype appeared a few times. The chain joins TRBV9 to TRBJ2-1; 8 bases fit TRBD2. This CDR3 is built from 12 residues. CDR1 SGDLS and CDR2 YYNGEE come from the germline V gene. J gave up 10 bases and V 4 bases, and 4 bases lay outside the gene matches. CDR3 sequence (DNA): TGTGCCAGCAGCCCAGCGGGAGAGGAGCAGTTCTTC. It translates to CASSPAGEEQFF.

This clonotype has ten or more counts. This sequence joins TRBV20-1 and TRBJ2-7; the D gene is possibly TRBD1 (5 bases). V lost 1 base and J 2 bases, leaving 9 bases between the germline ends. Germline lookup yields CDR1 DFQATT and CDR2 SNEGSKA (reference sequence). The CDR3 length is 13 residues. This chain's CDR3 is CSARGRVTYEQYF. The DNA for the CDR3 is TGCAGTGCTAGAGGCAGGGTGACCTACGAGCAGTACTTC.

Points on this clonotype: The junction shows a germline mismatch at one end, possibly a read error. The chain links TRBV19 to TRBJ1-1, with 8 nucleotides matching TRBD1. Per the germline V gene, CDR1 is LNHDA and CDR2 is SQIVND (reference sequence). The CDR3 has 14 amino acids. Here the CDR3 reads CASSRTGMNTEVFF. The CDR3, as DNA: TGTGCCAGTAGCAGGACAGGGATGAACACTGAAGTTTTCTTT.

The chain links TRBV15 to TRBJ2-5; 11 bases are shared with TRBD2. The V segment lost 5 bases and the J segment 2 bases; nucleotides outside the gene matches: 4. CDR1 LNHNV and CDR2 YYDKDF come from the germline V gene (reference sequence). CDR3 length: 15 residues. The CDR3 region is CATSSRLAGQETQYF. In DNA form, the CDR3 reads TGTGCCACCAGCTCACGACTAGCGGGACAAGAGACCCAGTACTTC.

This clonotype showed up just a few times. The V gene is TRBV12-3 or TRBV12-4, the J gene TRBJ2-5, with 10 bases matching TRBD1. The CDR3 has 15 residues. Germline trimming cut 3 bases from V and 3 bases from J; bases unmatched to any gene: 4. DNA of the CDR3: TGTGCCAGCAGTTTGGGGACAGGGGCAAAAGAGACCCAGTACTTC. This encodes CASSLGTGAKETQYF.

There are many counts of this clonotype. The rearrangement uses TRBV6-5 and TRBJ2-1, with 9 nucleotides matching TRBD2. This CDR3 spans 15 amino acids. The germline V gene has CDR1 MNHEY and CDR2 SVGAGI. The V gene end was trimmed by 2 bases and the J gene end by 6 bases; junction bases not matched to a gene: 5. The DNA for the CDR3 is TGTGCCAGCAGTTACCGACGACTAGCGGTCAATGAGCAGTTCTTC. It yields the protein CASSYRRLAVNEQFF.

This clonotype has more than one count but fewer than ten. CDR3 coding DNA: TGTGCCAGCAGCTCAGACGTAGGGACCCAGTACTTC. Its protein product is CASSSDVGTQYF. The rearrangement joins TRBV7-2 to TRBJ2-5; D call uncertain. The germline CDR1 and CDR2 sequences are SGHTA and FQGNSA. V was clipped by 4 bases and J by 7 bases, with 10 bases between them. The CDR3 has 12 amino acids. Filled out from reference TRBV7-2 and TRBJ2-5, the complete variable domain reads GAGVSQSPSNKVTEKGKDVELRCDPISGHTALYWYRQSLGQGLEFLIYFQGNSAPDKSGLPSDRFSAERTGGSVSTLTIQRTQQEDSAVYLCASSSDVGTQYFGPGTRLLVL.

This clonotype was recorded at least ten times. V is TRBV28 and J is TRBJ2-1; 8 positions agree with TRBD1. The J segment lost 3 bases and the V segment lost 7 bases, leaving 8 bases of the junction unmatched. The CDR3 spans 15 residues. CDR1 and CDR2 (germline): MDHEN, SYDVKM. The DNA for the CDR3 is TGTGCCAGCAAAACAGGGGGAGTGAACTACAATGAGCAGTTCTTC. Amino acid sequence: CASKTGGVNYNEQFF.

This clonotype was counted ten times or more. The V and J genes are TRBV30 and TRBJ2-3; 9 bases are a match to TRBD2. The CDR3 extends over 15 amino acids. V lost 4 bases, J lost 4 bases, and 9 bases stayed unmatched. The germline V gene has CDR1 GTSNPN and CDR2 SVGIG (reference sequence). The CDR3 reads CAWKNSGSGADTQYF. In DNA form, the CDR3 reads TGTGCCTGGAAGAATAGCGGGAGTGGGGCAGATACGCAGTATTTT.

This clonotype was counted only a few times. The chain recombines TRBV3-1 with TRBJ2-2; 7 nucleotides line up with TRBD2. In germline, CDR1 is LGHDT, CDR2 YNNKEL (reference sequence). The CDR3 runs 17 residues. With 1 base clipped from V and 6 bases from J, the junction kept 11 bases outside the gene matches. As DNA, the CDR3 is TGTGCCAGCAGCCAAGGGGCTAGCGGTCCGATGGCCGGGGAGCTGTTTTTT. It codes for CASSQGASGPMAGELFF.

This clonotype came up many times. The V call is TRBV10-2, the J call TRBJ2-3; D may correspond to TRBD1 or TRBD2 (5 bases each). Between the trimmed V and J ends, which lost 6 bases and 5 bases, there was a span of 12 bases. CDR1 and CDR2 (germline): WSHSY, SAAADI. The CDR3 has 13 residues. The CDR3 DNA follows: TGCGCCAGCAGCCTCGAGAGGGGAGATACGCAGTATTTT. It codes for CASSLERGDTQYF.

The V gene is TRBV24-1, the J gene TRBJ1-5; D is unclear. CDR1 KGHDR and CDR2 SFDVKD come from the germline V gene. The CDR3 is made up of 14 amino acids. The V and J ends lost 3 bases and 5 bases respectively, with 10 bases between them. This CDR3 is CATSDARPDQPQHF. The DNA of the CDR3 is TGTGCCACCAGTGATGCGCGACCGGATCAGCCCCAGCATTTT.

This clonotype has ten or more counts. The chain combines TRBV12-5 with TRBJ2-6; D perhaps matches TRBD1 (5 bases). This CDR3 has 18 amino acids. V was shortened by 5 bases and J by 4 bases, with 21 bases between the two germline ends. Looked up from germline, CDR1 is LGHNT and CDR2 is FRNRAP. CDR3 loop: CASGPGHSVVSGANVLTF. The CDR3 DNA reads TGTGCTAGTGGTCCCGGACACTCTGTTGTCTCCGGGGCCAACGTCCTGACTTTC.

This clonotype came up many times. The chain is built from TRBV2 and TRBJ2-7; 10 nucleotides align to TRBD1. Germline assignment: CDR1 SNHLY and CDR2 FYNNEI. V dropped 1 base and J dropped 1; count of bases not matched to a gene: 1. CDR3 length equals 15 residues. CDR3 amino acids: CASSEGQGASYEQYF. The CDR3 DNA sequence: TGTGCCAGCAGTGAAGGACAGGGGGCATCCTACGAGCAGTACTTC.

The chain is built from TRBV19 and TRBJ2-7; 9 bases agree with TRBD1. The CDR3 is made up of 14 amino acids. Germline assignment: CDR1 LNHDA and CDR2 SQIVND (reference sequence). V lost 10 bases and J lost 4; bases outside the gene matches: 11. This chain's CDR3 is CATRNPGQGYEQYF. CDR3 DNA: TGTGCCACAAGGAACCCGGGACAGGGTTACGAGCAGTACTTC.

Many counts were recorded for this clonotype. This chain uses TRBV19 with TRBJ1-1, with D maybe TRBD1 (6 bases). The CDR3 runs to 17 residues. The ends were cut back, 5 bases at V and 0 bases at J, with 19 bases in the middle. Looked up from germline, CDR1 is LNHDA and CDR2 is SQIVND (reference sequence). CDR3 bases: TGTGCCAGTAGTCCCTATGATACAACAGGGATGAACACTGAAGCTTTCTTT. Protein: CASSPYDTTGMNTEAFF.

This clonotype was recorded at least ten times. The chain is built from TRBV27 and TRBJ1-2; weak D call: TRBD1 (5 bases). Trimming shortened V by 8 bases and J by 2 bases, and 15 bases separated the two germline ends. Looked up from germline, CDR1 is MNHEY and CDR2 is SMNVEV (reference sequence). This CDR3 contains 14 residues. In nucleotides, the CDR3 is TGTGCCAGCCGTCAGCCGGGACCGAACTATGGCTACACCTTC. Translation: CASRQPGPNYGYTF.

V is TRBV11-2 and J is TRBJ2-5; 10 bases align to TRBD2. V trimming: 5 bases; J trimming: 1 base; junction bases outside the gene matches: 4. Germline lookup yields CDR1 SGHAT and CDR2 FQNNGV. The CDR3 sequence is 15 residues long. CDR3 in amino acids: CASSPGLALQETQYF. The CDR3 nucleotides read TGTGCCAGCAGCCCGGGACTAGCGCTCCAAGAGACCCAGTACTTC.

This clonotype was picked up many times. The chain carries TRBV15 and TRBJ1-6; TRBD1 agrees at 7 bases. The germline V gene encodes CDR1 LNHNV and CDR2 YYDKDF (reference sequence). The trim removed 9 bases at V and 8 bases at J, leaving 28 bases unmatched. The CDR3 runs to 20 residues. CDR3 nucleotides: TGTGCCACGGCCCCAACCGGCCGGGACAGTGAGGACGGGGTGGATTCACCCCTCCACTTT. It yields the protein CATAPTGRDSEDGVDSPLHF.

J is TRBJ2-3 and V is TRBV27; TRBD1 matches 10 bases. The CDR3 is 14 amino acids. J gave up 7 bases and V 5 bases, and 6 bases lay outside the gene matches. CDR1 MNHEY and CDR2 SMNVEV come from the germline V gene (reference sequence). The CDR3 sequence: CASSHRDRGYTQYF. The CDR3 DNA follows: TGTGCCAGCAGTCACCGGGACAGGGGTTATACGCAGTATTTT.

The gene calls are TRBV3-1 and TRBJ2-7, with D tentatively TRBD1 (5 bases). Per the germline V gene, CDR1 is LGHDT and CDR2 is YNNKEL (reference sequence). CDR3 length: 13 residues. Trimming pared 2 bases from V and 10 bases from J, leaving 15 bases between. The CDR3 sequence is CASSQSRQGPQYF. CDR3 DNA: TGTGCCAGCAGCCAATCGCGGCAGGGCCCCCAGTACTTC.

The chain couples TRBV5-5 to TRBJ2-1; 10 bases are shared with TRBD1. Unmatched junction bases numbered 2, after V lost 5 bases and J lost 3 bases. Germline assignment: CDR1 SGHKS and CDR2 YYEKEE (reference sequence). This CDR3 comprises 14 residues. Written as DNA, the CDR3 is TGTGCCAGCAGTTGGACAGGGGGCTACAATGAGCAGTTCTTC. Amino acid sequence: CASSWTGGYNEQFF.

The chain employs TRBV4-1 and TRBJ2-3, with TRBD2 as a possible D gene (7 bases). Germline CDR1 is MGHRA and CDR2 is YSYEKL. Trimming left V 0 bases short and J 2 bases short, with 21 bases between. The CDR3 runs to 19 residues. CDR3 region: CASSQERGRLAVNTDTQYF. DNA of the CDR3: TGCGCCAGCAGCCAAGAAAGGGGGAGGCTAGCGGTGAACACAGATACGCAGTATTTT.

The V gene is TRBV6-1, the J gene TRBJ1-2; D is possibly TRBD1 (6 bases). The CDR3 loop spans 13 amino acids. Between the trimmed V and J ends, which lost 5 bases and 8 bases, there was a span of 15 bases. CDR1 MNHNS and CDR2 SASEGT come from the germline V gene. In DNA, the CDR3 is TGTGCCAGCAGTCGAGGGGGACATGCCGGCTACACCTTC. This gives the protein CASSRGGHAGYTF.

This clonotype has only a few counts. The chain carries TRBV3-1 and TRBJ2-7; D call uncertain. Trimming took off 1 base at V and 7 bases at J, with 17 bases between the two ends. The CDR3 extends over 15 amino acids. Looked up from germline, CDR1 is LGHDT and CDR2 is YNNKEL (reference sequence). The CDR3 is CASSQGGSWAGEQYF. Written as DNA, the CDR3 is TGTGCCAGCAGCCAAGGCGGTTCGTGGGCCGGGGAGCAGTACTTC.